Sequencing of this T cell receptor (beta chain) was carried out in a study of Ad26.COV2.S vaccination and SARS-CoV-2 variants. As for the study in general: The vaccine Ad26.COV2.S was put into the muscle once, or twice with 56 days between.

Treatment meaning: about 20 received Ad26.COV2.S at low or high dose, single or two shots; roughly five received placebo; per-sample allocation not given. Day 63 after the first injection of vaccine or placebo was the sampling time. Donation was by an adult aged 18-55 years who was in Boston. This CDR3 spans 15 amino acids. Trimming cost V 4 bases and J 1 base, with 14 bases left between them. Germline CDR1 reads SGDLS; CDR2 reads YYNGEE. TCRdb keeps only in-frame clones here, not all; method: immunoSEQ multiplex PCR. This table holds about 440,000 clones, approximately 90% found once. Sequencing used peripheral blood, obtained in a trial of Ad26.COV2.S vaccine versus placebo. The rearrangement joins TRBV9 to TRBJ1-1; perhaps TRBD1 as D (5 bases). This TCR came from a person aged 18-60 years who received the Ad26.COV2.S COVID-19 vaccine or a placebo. The CDR3 nucleotides are TGTGCCAGCAGCCGATTCACGGGGGGGAACACTGAAGCTTTCTTT. It codes for CASSRFTGGNTEAFF.